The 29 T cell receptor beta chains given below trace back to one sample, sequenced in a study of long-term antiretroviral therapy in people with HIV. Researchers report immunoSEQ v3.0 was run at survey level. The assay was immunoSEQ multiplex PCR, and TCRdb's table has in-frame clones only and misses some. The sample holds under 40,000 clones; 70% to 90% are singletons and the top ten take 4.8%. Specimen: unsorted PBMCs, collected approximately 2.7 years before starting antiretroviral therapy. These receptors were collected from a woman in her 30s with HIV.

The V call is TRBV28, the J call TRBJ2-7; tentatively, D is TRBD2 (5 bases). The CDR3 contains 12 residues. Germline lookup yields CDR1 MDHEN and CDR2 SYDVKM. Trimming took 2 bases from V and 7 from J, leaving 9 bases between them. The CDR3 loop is CASSLEGREQYF. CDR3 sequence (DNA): TGTGCCAGCAGTTTAGAGGGTCGGGAGCAGTACTTC.

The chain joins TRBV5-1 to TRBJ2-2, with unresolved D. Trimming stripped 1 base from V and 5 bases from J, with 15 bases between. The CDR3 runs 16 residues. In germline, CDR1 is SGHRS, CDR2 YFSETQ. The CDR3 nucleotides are TGCGCCAGCAGCTTGCTTCTAGGCGCCGAAACCGGGGAGCTGTTTTTT. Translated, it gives CASSLLLGAETGELFF.

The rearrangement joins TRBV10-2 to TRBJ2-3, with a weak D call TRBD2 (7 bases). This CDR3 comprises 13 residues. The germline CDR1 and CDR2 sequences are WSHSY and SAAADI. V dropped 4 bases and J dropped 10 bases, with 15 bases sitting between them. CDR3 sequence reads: CASSGTRGAAQYF. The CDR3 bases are TGCGCCAGCAGTGGCACACGGGGGGCTGCGCAGTATTTT.

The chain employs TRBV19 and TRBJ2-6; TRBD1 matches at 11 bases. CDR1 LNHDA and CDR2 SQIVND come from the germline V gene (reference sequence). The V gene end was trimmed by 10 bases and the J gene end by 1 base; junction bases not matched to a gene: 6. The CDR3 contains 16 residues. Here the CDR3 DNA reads TGTGCCACCTCCGGGACAGGGGGATCTGGGGCCAACGTCCTGACTTTC. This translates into CATSGTGGSGANVLTF.

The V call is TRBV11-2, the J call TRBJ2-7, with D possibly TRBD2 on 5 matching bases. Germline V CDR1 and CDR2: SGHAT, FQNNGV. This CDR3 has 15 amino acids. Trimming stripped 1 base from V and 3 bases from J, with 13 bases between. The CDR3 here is CASSLAAGDYYEQYF. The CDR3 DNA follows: TGTGCCAGCAGCTTAGCTGCCGGGGATTACTACGAGCAGTACTTC.

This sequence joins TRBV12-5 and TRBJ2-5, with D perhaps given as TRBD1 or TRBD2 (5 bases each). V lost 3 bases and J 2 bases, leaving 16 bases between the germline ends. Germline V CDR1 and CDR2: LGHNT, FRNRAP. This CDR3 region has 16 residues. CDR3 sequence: CASGFIGQGPQETQYF. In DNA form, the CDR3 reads TGTGCTAGTGGTTTTATAGGGCAGGGACCTCAAGAGACCCAGTACTTC.

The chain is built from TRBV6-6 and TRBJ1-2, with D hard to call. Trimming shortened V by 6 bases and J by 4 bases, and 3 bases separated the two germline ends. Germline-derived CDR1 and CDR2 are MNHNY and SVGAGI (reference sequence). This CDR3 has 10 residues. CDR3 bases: TGTGCCAGCAGCTCCTATGGCTACACCTTC. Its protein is CASSSYGYTF.

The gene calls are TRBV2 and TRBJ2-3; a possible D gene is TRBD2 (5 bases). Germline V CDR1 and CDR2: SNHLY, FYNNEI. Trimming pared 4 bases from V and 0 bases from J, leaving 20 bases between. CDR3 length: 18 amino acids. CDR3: CASSARPSGVTSTDTQYF. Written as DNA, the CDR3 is TGTGCCAGCAGTGCCCGACCGAGCGGCGTCACTAGCACAGATACGCAGTATTTT.

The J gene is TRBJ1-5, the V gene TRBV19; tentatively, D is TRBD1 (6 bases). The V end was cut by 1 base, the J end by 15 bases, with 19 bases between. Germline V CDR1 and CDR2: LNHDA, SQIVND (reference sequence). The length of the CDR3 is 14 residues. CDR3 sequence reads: CASSIAKEGQRWHF. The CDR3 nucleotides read TGTGCCAGTAGTATAGCAAAGGAGGGACAAAGGTGGCATTTT.

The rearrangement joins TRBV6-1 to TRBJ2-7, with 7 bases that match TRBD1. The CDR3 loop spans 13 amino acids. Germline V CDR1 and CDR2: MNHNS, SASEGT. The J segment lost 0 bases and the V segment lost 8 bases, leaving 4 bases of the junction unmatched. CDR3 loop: CASRQGRSYEQYF. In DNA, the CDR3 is TGTGCCAGCCGACAGGGACGCTCCTACGAGCAGTACTTC.

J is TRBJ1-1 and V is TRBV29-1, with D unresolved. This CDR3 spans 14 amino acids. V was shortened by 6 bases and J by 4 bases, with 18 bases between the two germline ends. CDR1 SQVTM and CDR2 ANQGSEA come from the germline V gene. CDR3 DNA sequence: TGCAGCGTCTCGAAAGGGATGGGTGGCACTGAAGCTTTCTTT. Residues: CSVSKGMGGTEAFF.

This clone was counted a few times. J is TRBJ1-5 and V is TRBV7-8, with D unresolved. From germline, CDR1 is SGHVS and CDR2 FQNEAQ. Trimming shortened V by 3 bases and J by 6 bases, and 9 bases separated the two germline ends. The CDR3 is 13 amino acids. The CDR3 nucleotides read TGTGCCAGCAGCTTGGCATCCCTTCAGCCCCAGCATTTT. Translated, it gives CASSLASLQPQHF. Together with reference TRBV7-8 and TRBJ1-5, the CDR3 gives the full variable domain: GAGVSQSPRYKVAKRGQDVALRCDPISGHVSLFWYQQALGQGPEFLTYFQNEAQLDKSGLPSDRFFAERPEGSVSTLKIQRTQQEDSAVYLCASSLASLQPQHFGDGTRLSIL.

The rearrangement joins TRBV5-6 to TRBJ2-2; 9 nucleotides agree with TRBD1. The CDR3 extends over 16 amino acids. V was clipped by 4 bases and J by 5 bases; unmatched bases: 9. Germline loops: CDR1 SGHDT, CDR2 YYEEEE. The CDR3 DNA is TGTGCCAGCAGCGCTGACAGGGGGGGGGTAACCGGGGAGCTGTTTTTT. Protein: CASSADRGGVTGELFF. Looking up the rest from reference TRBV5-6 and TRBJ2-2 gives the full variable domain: DAGVTQSPTHLIKTRGQQVTLRCSPKSGHDTVSWYQQALGQGPQFIFQYYEEEERQRGNFPDRFSGHQFPNYSSELNVNALLLGDSALYLCASSADRGGVTGELFFGEGSRLTVL.

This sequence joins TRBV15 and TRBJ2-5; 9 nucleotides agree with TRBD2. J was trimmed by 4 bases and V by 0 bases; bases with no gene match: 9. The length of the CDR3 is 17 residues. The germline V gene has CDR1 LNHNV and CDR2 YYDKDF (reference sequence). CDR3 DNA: TGTGCCACCAGCAGAGATAAAAGCGGGGGGCCACTAGAGACCCAGTACTTC. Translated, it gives CATSRDKSGGPLETQYF. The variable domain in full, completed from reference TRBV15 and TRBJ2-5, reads DAMVIQNPRYQVTQFGKPVTLSCSQTLNHNVMYWYQQKSSQAPKLLFHYYDKDFNNEADTPDNFQSRRPNTSFCFLDIRSPGLGDTAMYLCATSRDKSGGPLETQYFGPGTRLLVL.

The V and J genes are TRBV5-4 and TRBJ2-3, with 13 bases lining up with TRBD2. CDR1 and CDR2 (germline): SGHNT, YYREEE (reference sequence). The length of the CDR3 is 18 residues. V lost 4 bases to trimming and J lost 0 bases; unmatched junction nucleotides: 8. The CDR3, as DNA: TGTGCCAGCAGCCCAGCCGGGACTAGCGGGGCTAGCACAGATACGCAGTATTTT. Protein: CASSPAGTSGASTDTQYF.

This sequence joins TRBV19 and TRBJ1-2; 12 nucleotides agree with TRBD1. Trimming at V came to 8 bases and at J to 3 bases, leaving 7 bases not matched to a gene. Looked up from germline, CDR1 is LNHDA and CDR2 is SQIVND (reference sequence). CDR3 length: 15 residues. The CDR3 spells CASCRDRGLHYGYTF. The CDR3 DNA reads TGTGCCAGTTGCCGGGACAGGGGGCTTCACTATGGCTACACCTTC.

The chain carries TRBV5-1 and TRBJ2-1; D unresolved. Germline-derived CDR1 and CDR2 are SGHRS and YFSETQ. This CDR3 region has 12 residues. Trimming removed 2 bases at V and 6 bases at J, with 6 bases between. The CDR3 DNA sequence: TGCGCCAGCAGCTTATTGGGCAATGAGCAGTTCTTC. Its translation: CASSLLGNEQFF.

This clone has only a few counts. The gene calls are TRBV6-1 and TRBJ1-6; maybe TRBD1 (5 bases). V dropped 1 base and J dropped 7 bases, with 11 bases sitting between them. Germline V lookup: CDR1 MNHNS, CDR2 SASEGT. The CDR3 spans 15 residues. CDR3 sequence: CASSEEQAHNSPLHF. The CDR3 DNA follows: TGTGCCAGCAGTGAAGAACAGGCGCACAATTCACCCCTCCACTTT.

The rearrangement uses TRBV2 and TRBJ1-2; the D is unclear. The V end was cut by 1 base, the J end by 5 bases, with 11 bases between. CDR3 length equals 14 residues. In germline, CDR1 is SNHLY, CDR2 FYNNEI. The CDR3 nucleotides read TGTGCCAGCAGTGAAGTTGTAGGAGCGTATGGCTACACCTTC. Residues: CASSEVVGAYGYTF.

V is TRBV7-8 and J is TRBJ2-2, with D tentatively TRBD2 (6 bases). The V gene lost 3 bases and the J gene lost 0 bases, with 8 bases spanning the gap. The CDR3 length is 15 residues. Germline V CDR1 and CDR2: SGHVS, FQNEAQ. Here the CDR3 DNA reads TGTGCCAGCAGCTTCGGGACTTCGAACACCGGGGAGCTGTTTTTT. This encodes CASSFGTSNTGELFF.

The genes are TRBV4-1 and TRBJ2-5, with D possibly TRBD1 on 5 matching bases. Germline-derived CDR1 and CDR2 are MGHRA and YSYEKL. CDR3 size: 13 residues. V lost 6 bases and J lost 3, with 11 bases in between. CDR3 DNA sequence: TGCGCCAGCAGACCTACAGGAGAAGAGACCCAGTACTTC. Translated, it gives CASRPTGEETQYF.

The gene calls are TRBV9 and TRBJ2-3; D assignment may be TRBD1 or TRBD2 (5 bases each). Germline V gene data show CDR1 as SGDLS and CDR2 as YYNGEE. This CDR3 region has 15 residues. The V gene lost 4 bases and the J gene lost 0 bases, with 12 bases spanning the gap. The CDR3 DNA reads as TGTGCCAGCAGCCCCTGGGACCAGAGCACAGATACGCAGTATTTT. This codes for CASSPWDQSTDTQYF.

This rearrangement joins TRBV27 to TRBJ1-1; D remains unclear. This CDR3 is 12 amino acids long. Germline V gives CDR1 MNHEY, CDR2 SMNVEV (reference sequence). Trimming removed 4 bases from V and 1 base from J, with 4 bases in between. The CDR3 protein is CASSSGNTEAFF. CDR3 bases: TGTGCCAGCAGTTCCGGGAACACTGAAGCTTTCTTT.

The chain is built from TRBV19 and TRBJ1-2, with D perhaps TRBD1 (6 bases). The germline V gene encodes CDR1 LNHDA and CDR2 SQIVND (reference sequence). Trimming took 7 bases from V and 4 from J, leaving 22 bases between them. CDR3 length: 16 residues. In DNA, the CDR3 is TGTGCCAGTACCAAGAACCTCAGGGGCGGATTCTATGGCTACACCTTC. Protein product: CASTKNLRGGFYGYTF.

The CDR3 nucleotides are TGTGCCAGCAGCTTAGTGGACAATCAGCCCCAGCATTTT. Its protein product is CASSLVDNQPQHF. The rearrangement links TRBV11-2 to TRBJ1-5; D gene unclear. V was cut by 1 base and J by 3 bases, with 4 bases left in between. In germline, CDR1 is SGHAT, CDR2 FQNNGV. The CDR3 extends over 13 amino acids.

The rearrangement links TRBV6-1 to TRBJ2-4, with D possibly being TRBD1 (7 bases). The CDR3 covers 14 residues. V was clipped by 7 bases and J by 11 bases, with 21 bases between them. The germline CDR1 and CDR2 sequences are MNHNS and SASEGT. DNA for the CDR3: TGTGCCAGCAAGGACCAGGGGGGACTTGGGGTTCAGTACTTC. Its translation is CASKDQGGLGVQYF.

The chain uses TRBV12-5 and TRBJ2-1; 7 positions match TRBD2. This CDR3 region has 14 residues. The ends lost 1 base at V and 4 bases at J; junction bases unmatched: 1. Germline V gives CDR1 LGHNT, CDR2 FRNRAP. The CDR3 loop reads CASGLGLAYNEQFF. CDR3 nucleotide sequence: TGTGCTAGTGGTTTGGGACTAGCTTACAATGAGCAGTTCTTC.

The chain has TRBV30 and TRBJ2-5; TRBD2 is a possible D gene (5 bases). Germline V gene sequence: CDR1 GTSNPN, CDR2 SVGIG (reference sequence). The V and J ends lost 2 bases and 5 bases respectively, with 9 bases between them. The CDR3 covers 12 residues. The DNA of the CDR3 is TGTGCCTGGAGTTCGGGGTCGGAGACCCAGTACTTC. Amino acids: CAWSSGSETQYF.

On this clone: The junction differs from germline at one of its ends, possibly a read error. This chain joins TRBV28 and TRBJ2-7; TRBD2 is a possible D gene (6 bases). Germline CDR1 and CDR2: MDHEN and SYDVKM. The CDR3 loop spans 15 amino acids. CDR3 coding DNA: TGTGCCAGCAGTTTATCCGTCCAGGGAGGTTACGAGCAGCACTTC. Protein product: CASSLSVQGGYEQHF.